This TCR beta chain stems from a study of T-cell reconstitution after alpha-beta-depleted transplantation in children. This CDR3 has 15 residues. With 1 base removed from V and 7 bases from J, the gap between germline ends came to 16 bases. Germline assignment: CDR1 SSHAT and CDR2 FNYEAQ (reference sequence). A few counts support this clonotype. For TCRbeta, the library was prepared with unique molecular identifiers. TCRdb itself ran the PCR reads through MiXCR, one entry per CDR3 protein. The repertoire holds hundreds of thousands of distinct CDR3 sequences, with over 15% as singletons. The specimen was PBMCs from the stem cell graft donor, collected from the stem cell graft. The clonotype originates from a human donor who donated a stem cell graft to a child with acute myeloid leukemia. The chain recombines TRBV7-7 with TRBJ2-5; either TRBD1 or TRBD2 may fit D (6 bases each). The CDR3 coding sequence is TGTGCCAGCAGCTTAGGCTCGGGGGCAGGGACGACCCAGTACTTC. It codes for CASSLGSGAGTTQYF.